This T cell receptor beta chain was sequenced during a study of blood T cells in healthy people across ages. On the study more broadly: About one barcoded TCR beta cDNA was captured per two T cells.

This CDR3 spans 14 amino acids. From germline, CDR1 is DFQATT and CDR2 SNEGSKA (reference sequence). V gave up 5 bases and J gave up 0 bases, with 14 bases separating them. This clonotype was seen many times. Its antigen remains unknown. Findings and limits, study-wide: Roughly linear declines in TCR beta diversity per million T cells occurred with age.

A second PCR of roughly 6 to 12 cycles used a sample-barcoded 5' primer and a J-beta primer mix. A template-switch adaptor with 12 random nucleotides tagged each cDNA molecule. TCRdb recomputed calls from the 5' RACE reads with MiXCR, one row per CDR3 protein. Counted here are roughly 900,000 distinct CDR3 sequences, under 30% occurring once; the ten biggest clones make up roughly a sixth. The specimen sequenced was blood. The rearrangement uses TRBV20-1 and TRBJ2-7; TRBD1 or TRBD2 may be the D gene (5 bases each). The receptor was derived from a woman at least 80 years old in good health. CDR3 nucleotide sequence: TGCAGTGCTCCCCGGACGGGGCTCTCCTACGAGCAGTACTTC. It encodes CSAPRTGLSYEQYF.